This T cell receptor (beta chain) was captured in a study of radiotherapy plus CTLA-4 blockade in lung cancer. The CDR3 consists of 13 residues. Between the trimmed V and J ends, which lost 0 bases and 4 bases, there was a span of 7 bases. Per germline, CDR1 SGHNT and CDR2 YYREEE (reference sequence). Turning to this clone: Its antigen is undetermined.

Findings and limits, study-wide: According to reports, early shifts in blood T cell clones, alongside interferon-beta, forecast response most accurately.

Measured with immunoSEQ multiplex PCR; TCRdb has only the in-frame clones, and not every one. The data contain 42,000 or so clones, 79% of them seen just once; the ten biggest clones take up under 25%. The material was peripheral blood, obtained from a patient treated with radiotherapy plus ipilimumab. The chain joins TRBV5-4 to TRBJ1-2; D is uncertain. The sequence was collected from a human donor with non-small cell lung cancer that progressed on radiotherapy plus ipilimumab. CDR3 nucleotide sequence: TGTGCCAGCAGCTTGGCCAGAATCTATGGCTACACCTTC. Amino acids: CASSLARIYGYTF.